This T cell receptor beta chain appears in the sequencing data of a study of STAT3 mutations in large granular lymphocyte leukemia. Study-level points and caveats: Every T-cell large granular lymphocyte leukemia patient had at least one immunodominant TCR beta clonotype.

Of note for this clone: Its antigen is not known.

V lost 2 bases, J lost 4 bases, and 7 bases stayed unmatched. Germline V gene data show CDR1 as SGHKS and CDR2 as YYEKEE (reference sequence). The CDR3 is 16 amino acids. Repertoires were generated with immunoSEQ multiplex PCR, while TCRdb's copy carries only in-frame clones and drops some. The sample records 30,000 to 35,000 clones, 60% to 85% being singletons. The source is a woman aged 45-59 years with T-cell large granular lymphocyte leukemia. Some clones in this sample may be carry-over from other donors' samples. The material sequenced was peripheral blood mononuclear cells. The gene calls are TRBV5-5 and TRBJ1-1; 11 positions agree with TRBD1. CDR3 DNA: TGTGCCAGCAGCTTATGGGGACAGGGGGGAGGCACTGAAGCTTTCTTT. Translating it yields CASSLWGQGGGTEAFF.